This T cell receptor beta chain was identified during a study of blood T cell repertoires in COVID-19. Study background: PBMCs, B-cell-depleted T cells, or T cells were the source of the cDNA or gDNA that made up the material.

Sequencing was performed with immunoSEQ multiplex PCR; in TCRdb, only in-frame clones are kept and a portion is missing. Here the sample spans 200,000 or so clones, under 90% being singletons. V lost 1 base and J 14 bases, leaving 12 bases between the germline ends. Germline CDR1 is SGHVS and CDR2 is FQNEAQ. The CDR3 is made up of 13 amino acids. Sequenced material: peripheral blood. The chain joins TRBV7-8 to TRBJ1-6, with D hard to call. The TCR comes from a man aged 55-75 years who had recovered from COVID-19. DNA for the CDR3: TGTGCCAGCAGCTTAGAAAAGTCAGTGGCCCTCCACTTT. It specifies CASSLEKSVALHF.